This T cell receptor beta chain was recorded in a study of blood T cell repertoires in COVID-19. Study-level information: COVID-19 samples from acute and convalescent phases originated in the United States, Italy and Spain.

The CDR3 extends over 16 amino acids. With V trimmed by 0 bases and J by 1 base, 6 bases remained unmatched. Germline V gives CDR1 SGHRS, CDR2 YFSETQ. As processed by the authors: Amplification with reference gene primers provided the estimates of nucleated cell counts. Profiling relied on immunoSEQ multiplex PCR, and the TCRdb table lists in-frame clones only, not all of them. V, J and clone size reflect that table, while D and trimming were determined from the DNA. The table lists 20,000 to 30,000 clones, 85% to 90% of them singletons, with 7.6% in the top ten. The chain is built from TRBV5-1 and TRBJ2-5; 7 bases match TRBD1. The sample taken for sequencing was peripheral blood. The sequence came from a human donor in a cohort sampled during active COVID-19. The CDR3 region is CASSLDRGGLQETQYF. The CDR3 DNA is TGCGCCAGCAGCTTGGACCGAGGGGGCCTCCAAGAGACCCAGTACTTC.